A selection of T cell receptor beta chains follows, all from one sample in a study of lymphopenia after photon versus proton radiotherapy. The assay was immunoSEQ multiplex PCR, and TCRdb's table has in-frame clones only and misses some. The sample contains tens of thousands of clones, around nine tenths of which appear only once. The sample consisted of peripheral blood, taken from a patient treated with photon-based radiotherapy. These TCRs come from a man in his sixties with cholangiocarcinoma. Both conserved end residues are part of each CDR3. The D gene is left open where the match is weak. Size is stated for part of the rows, as once, few or many counts, or as a class when the clone is expanded.

d_call clone_size cdr3_length j_call v_call cdr3_nt cdr3_aa
NA few 15 TRBJ1-3 TRBV18 TGTGCCAGCTCACTCGAGGACATCCTTGGAAACACCATATATTTT CASSLEDILGNTIYF
NA NA 13 TRBJ2-1 TRBV10-3 TGTGCCATTTGGTCAGCGGCTCACAATGAGCAGTTCTTC CAIWSAAHNEQFF
NA NA 13 TRBJ1-1 TRBV7-9 TGTGCCAGCAGCCCCGGGCCATTTCAATATGCTTTCTTT CASSPGPFQYAFF
TRBD2 NA 17 TRBJ2-1 TRBV11-2 TGTGCCAGCAGCTTTGGGTCCGGGACTAGCGGGACTAATGAGCAGTTCTTC CASSFGSGTSGTNEQFF
TRBD2 NA 15 TRBJ2-1 TRBV28 TGTGCCAGCAGCCTAACGGGCGCGGGAGGGCCCGGGCAGTTCTTC CASSLTGAGGPGQFF
TRBD2 once 16 TRBJ2-1 TRBV9 TGTGCCAGCAGCGCGTCTAGCGGGAGGGCCATCTGGGAGCAGTTCTTC CASSASSGRAIWEQFF
NA NA 14 TRBJ1-5 TRBV6-1 TGTGCCAGCAGCCAGCCTCAGGGGAATCAGCCCCAGCATTTT CASSQPQGNQPQHF
TRBD2 NA 15 TRBJ2-7 TRBV4-1 TGCGCCAGCAGCCAATTGACTAGCGGGAACTACGAGCAGTACTTC CASSQLTSGNYEQYF
TRBD2 NA 15 TRBJ2-2 TRBV19 TGTGCCAGTAGACCCCTAGCGGGAAACACCGGGGAGCTGTTTTTT CASRPLAGNTGELFF
TRBD2 NA 16 TRBJ2-1 TRBV7-8 TGTGCCAGCAGCTTAGGTGTAGCGGGGTTTGATGGTGAGCAGTTCTTC CASSLGVAGFDGEQFF
NA once 12 TRBJ1-6 TRBV6-1 TGTGCCGGAAAGGGGGTTAATTCACCCCTCCACTTT CAGKGVNSPLHF
TRBD1 NA 13 TRBJ1-2 TRBV10-1 TGCGCCAGCAGTGAGAACAGGGGATATGGCTACACCTTC CASSENRGYGYTF
NA NA 15 TRBJ1-2 TRBV7-2 TGTGCCAGCAGTTACCGGGACCCTAGGAGGTCAGGCTACACCTTC CASSYRDPRRSGYTF
NA NA 14 TRBJ2-7 TRBV27 TGTGCCAGCAGTTTCATCGGGAGTCGGGAGGAGCAGTACTTC CASSFIGSREEQYF
NA NA 16 TRBJ1-1 TRBV11-3 TGTGCCAGCAGCTTAGGCAACGCAGGGTGGATCGCTGAAGCTTTCTTT CASSLGNAGWIAEAFF
NA NA 15 TRBJ2-7 TRBV7-2 TGTGCCAGCAGCTTAGTCGGGACAACCTCCTACGAGCAGTACTTC CASSLVGTTSYEQYF